The 8 T cell receptor beta chains in this list originate from one sample, sequenced in a study of cytomegalovirus exposure and HLA in healthy donors. Repertoires were generated with immunoSEQ multiplex PCR, while TCRdb's copy carries only in-frame clones and drops some. Among approximately 97,000 clones, 85% to 95% were seen once, and the ten largest hold almost 0.9%. Sequencing was carried out using PBMCs. These receptors were obtained from a woman aged 18 to 35 in good health and CMV-seronegative.

V gene TRBV28 combines with J gene TRBJ1-5, with D possibly matching TRBD1 (6 bases). V gave up 5 bases and J gave up 2 bases, with 19 bases separating them. Germline assignment: CDR1 MDHEN and CDR2 SYDVKM. CDR3 length: 17 amino acids. Written as DNA, the CDR3 is TGTGCCAGCAGTCACAGCAGGGGATTCAGTCGCAATCAGCCCCAGCATTTT. Translating gives CASSHSRGFSRNQPQHF.

This sequence joins TRBV18 and TRBJ1-1; 12 bases are a match to TRBD1. Trimming at V came to 4 bases and at J to 0 bases, leaving 9 bases not matched to a gene. Germline CDR1 KGHSH, CDR2 LQKENI. This CDR3 spans 18 amino acids. DNA of the CDR3: TGTGCCAGCTCACAGGGACAGGGGGCCATTTATATGAACACTGAAGCTTTCTTT. Protein sequence: CASSQGQGAIYMNTEAFF.

The chain links TRBV25-1 to TRBJ1-1; 7 positions agree with TRBD1. Germline V gene lookup returns CDR1 MGHDK and CDR2 SYGVNS. V lost 3 bases to trimming and J lost 1 base; unmatched junction nucleotides: 11. CDR3 length: 17 amino acids. The CDR3: CASSDPNRGPANTEAFF. CDR3 bases: TGTGCCAGCAGTGACCCCAACAGGGGCCCGGCGAACACTGAAGCTTTCTTT.

The chain recombines TRBV15 with TRBJ1-4; D not certain. The CDR3 loop spans 14 amino acids. Trimming shortened V by 7 bases and J by 4 bases, and 13 bases separated the two germline ends. Germline lookup yields CDR1 LNHNV and CDR2 YYDKDF (reference sequence). CDR3 in DNA: TGTGCCACCAAGGAGTCACCCTTTAATGAAAAACTGTTTTTT. It codes for CATKESPFNEKLFF.

This chain uses TRBV7-9 with TRBJ2-7, with D perhaps TRBD2 (6 bases). This CDR3 is 15 amino acids long. Looked up from germline, CDR1 is SEHNR and CDR2 is FQNEAQ (reference sequence). V lost 1 base, J lost 4 bases, and 14 bases lay in between. DNA of the CDR3: TGTGCCAGCAGCTTAGGCGGAGAGGGGAGGTACGAGCAGTACTTC. Translated, it gives CASSLGGEGRYEQYF.

The CDR3 coding sequence is TGTGCCAGCAGCTTAGGGACTAGCGGGAGCTCCTACGAGCAGTACTTC. It is translated as CASSLGTSGSSYEQYF. V usage is TRBV7-6 and J usage is TRBJ2-7; 13 nucleotides agree with TRBD2. Germline assignment: CDR1 SGHVS and CDR2 FNYEAQ. The CDR3 runs to 16 residues. The ends lost 1 base at V and 0 bases at J; junction bases unmatched: 0.

CDR3 in amino acids: CASSYLTGGSPLHF. The CDR3, as DNA: TGTGCCAGCAGTTACTTGACAGGTGGATCACCCCTCCACTTT. The chain recombines TRBV6-5 with TRBJ1-6; a possible D gene is TRBD1 (6 bases). Trimming removed 1 base from V and 10 bases from J, with 11 bases in between. The CDR3 is made up of 14 amino acids. Germline CDR1 is MNHEY and CDR2 is SVGAGI.

The chain employs TRBV28 and TRBJ2-1; 7 bases map to TRBD1. Trimming cost V 2 bases and J 6 bases; bases outside gene matches: 4. Germline V lookup: CDR1 MDHEN, CDR2 SYDVKM. There are 14 residues in the CDR3. The CDR3 reads CASSLRGRRNEQFF. The CDR3 DNA sequence: TGTGCCAGCAGTTTAAGGGGGCGGCGCAATGAGCAGTTCTTC.